The next 3 T cell receptor beta chains were all read from a single sample in a study of blood T cell repertoires in COVID-19. Libraries were prepared by immunoSEQ multiplex PCR; TCRdb keeps only in-frame clonotypes and omits some of them. The data hold hundreds of thousands of clones, with about 90% observed a single time. Sequenced input: peripheral blood. The source is a woman aged 18-30 years who had recovered from COVID-19.

The chain links TRBV5-1 to TRBJ2-5; D is perhaps TRBD2 (5 bases). With 3 bases removed from V and 4 bases from J, the gap between germline ends came to 10 bases. Looked up from germline, CDR1 is SGHRS and CDR2 is YFSETQ. This CDR3 is built from 13 residues. This CDR3 reads CASSSGLGETQYF. DNA for the CDR3: TGCGCCAGCAGCTCCGGACTCGGAGAGACCCAGTACTTC.

The V and J genes are TRBV11-3 and TRBJ2-2; D gene uncertain. Between the trimmed V and J ends, which lost 2 bases and 2 bases, there was a span of 9 bases. Germline V gene sequence: CDR1 SGHNT, CDR2 YENEEA. CDR3 size: 15 residues. The CDR3 sequence is CASSLFGRNTGELFF. CDR3 bases: TGTGCCAGCAGCTTATTCGGTCGAAACACCGGGGAGCTGTTTTTT.

The chain has TRBV19 and TRBJ1-5, with D possibly matching TRBD1 (6 bases). CDR3 length: 15 residues. Between the trimmed V and J ends, which lost 6 bases and 2 bases, there was a span of 14 bases. CDR1 and CDR2 from the germline V gene are LNHDA and SQIVND (reference sequence). Here the CDR3 reads CASSTQGPGNQPQHF. CDR3 sequence (DNA): TGTGCCAGTAGCACACAGGGTCCTGGCAATCAGCCCCAGCATTTT.